These 10 T cell receptor beta chains share one sample of origin, sequenced in a study of radiation and T cells in renal cell carcinoma. The time point here: baseline pretreatment blood. Specified treatment: 15 Gy SBRT to primary tumor, nephrectomy 4 weeks later. The assay was immunoSEQ multiplex PCR, and TCRdb's table has in-frame clones only and misses some. This table has about 150,000 clones, about nine tenths appearing once. The source was blood, collected from a patient whose treatment included radiotherapy and nephrectomy. These receptors were taken from a woman aged 70-85 years with renal cell carcinoma.

The CDR3 is CASREGLGGNTEAFF. The CDR3 DNA reads TGTGCCAGCAGGGAGGGCTTGGGAGGGAACACTGAAGCTTTCTTT. The V gene is TRBV6-4, the J gene TRBJ1-1; D gene uncertain. The CDR3 totals 15 residues. From germline, CDR1 is MRHNA and CDR2 SNTAGT. V lost 6 bases, J lost 1 base, and 15 bases lay in between.

The rearrangement uses TRBV5-6 and TRBJ2-7; D gene unclear. CDR1 and CDR2 from the germline V gene are SGHDT and YYEEEE. The CDR3 has 15 residues. Trimming shortened V by 7 bases and J by 1 base, and 18 bases separated the two germline ends. CDR3 region: CASARRLGISYEQYF. DNA for the CDR3: TGTGCCAGCGCACGCAGGCTTGGTATTTCCTACGAGCAGTACTTC.

The chain employs TRBV19 and TRBJ1-2, with 8 nucleotides matching TRBD1. The CDR3 is 13 amino acids. V dropped 8 bases and J dropped 9; count of bases not matched to a gene: 11. CDR1 LNHDA and CDR2 SQIVND come from the germline V gene (reference sequence). In nucleotides, the CDR3 is TGTGCCAGTGTTGGAGACAGGGGCGCCCGCTACACCTTC. It specifies CASVGDRGARYTF.

This clone showed up just once. The J gene is TRBJ1-4, the V gene TRBV25-1; D not certain. This CDR3 region has 15 residues. Trimming removed 5 bases at V and 5 bases at J, with 15 bases between. Germline CDR1 MGHDK, CDR2 SYGVNS. This CDR3 reads CASSTDGRRNEKLFF. In DNA form, the CDR3 reads TGTGCCAGCAGTACAGACGGGCGGAGAAATGAAAAACTGTTTTTT.

The rearrangement uses TRBV29-1 and TRBJ2-7; D is perhaps TRBD1 (6 bases). V shed 4 bases and J shed 3 bases, with 13 bases lying between them. Germline V lookup: CDR1 SQVTM, CDR2 ANQGSEA. This CDR3 is 13 amino acids long. The CDR3 DNA follows: TGCAGCGTTGGAAGGGGCAGGGGCTACGAGCAGTACTTC. Its protein is CSVGRGRGYEQYF.

The CDR3 bases are TGTGCCAGTAGTCTGTCGGACAGGTTGACAGAAGCTTTCTTT. Protein: CASSLSDRLTEAFF. This chain connects TRBV19 to TRBJ1-1; 7 bases agree with TRBD1. The CDR3 has 14 residues. Germline loops: CDR1 LNHDA, CDR2 SQIVND (reference sequence). J gave up 8 bases and V 5 bases, and 11 bases lay outside the gene matches.

This clone was counted a single time. The J gene is TRBJ2-5, the V gene TRBV7-2, with 7 nucleotides matching TRBD2. The V segment lost 8 bases and the J segment 6 bases; nucleotides outside the gene matches: 3. The CDR3 is made up of 11 amino acids. Germline CDR1 SGHTA, CDR2 FQGNSA. The CDR3 nucleotides are TGTGCCAGCGGGGGGGAACAGACCCAGTACTTC. As protein: CASGGEQTQYF.

The chain is built from TRBV7-6 and TRBJ1-6, with D possibly TRBD1 on 5 matching bases. Germline V gives CDR1 SGHVS, CDR2 FNYEAQ. This CDR3 region has 14 residues. The V end was cut by 2 bases, the J end by 7 bases, with 9 bases between. The CDR3 spells CASSLSGTNSPLHF. The CDR3 DNA reads TGTGCCAGCAGCTTATCCGGGACCAATTCACCCCTCCACTTT.

The rearrangement uses TRBV7-9 and TRBJ1-5; D unresolved. Trimming took 0 bases from V and 4 from J, leaving 10 bases between them. The CDR3 has 15 amino acids. CDR1 and CDR2 (germline): SEHNR, FQNEAQ (reference sequence). CDR3 DNA: TGTGCCAGCAGCTTAGCGCTGGCGGGGAATCAGCCCCAGCATTTT. This sequence encodes CASSLALAGNQPQHF.

This sequence joins TRBV10-3 and TRBJ1-6; the match to TRBD1 covers 8 bases. The V and J ends lost 9 bases and 9 bases, in that order; junction bases with no gene match: 10. The germline V gene encodes CDR1 ENHRY and CDR2 SYGVKD. The CDR3 is made up of 14 amino acids. This chain's CDR3 is CAIQGGGPGSPLHF. DNA for the CDR3: TGTGCCATACAGGGGGGTGGTCCGGGTTCACCCCTCCACTTT.